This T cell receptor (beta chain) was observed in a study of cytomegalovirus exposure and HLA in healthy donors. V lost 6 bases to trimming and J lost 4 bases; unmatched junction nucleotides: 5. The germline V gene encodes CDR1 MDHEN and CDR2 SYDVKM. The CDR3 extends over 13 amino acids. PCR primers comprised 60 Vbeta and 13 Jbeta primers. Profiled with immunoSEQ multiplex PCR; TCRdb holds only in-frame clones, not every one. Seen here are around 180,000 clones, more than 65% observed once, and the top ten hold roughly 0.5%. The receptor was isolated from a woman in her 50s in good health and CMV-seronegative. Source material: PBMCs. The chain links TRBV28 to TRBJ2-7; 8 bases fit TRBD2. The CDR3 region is CASRKVAGYEQYF. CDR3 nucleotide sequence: TGTGCCAGCAGGAAGGTAGCGGGGTACGAGCAGTACTTC.